This TCR beta chain was observed in a study of blood T cell repertoires in COVID-19. Study-level information: Samples taken during acute and convalescent COVID-19 were collected in the United States, Italy and Spain. PBMCs, B-cell-depleted T cells, or T cells provided the cDNA or gDNA that made up the material.

Germline lookup yields CDR1 LGHDT and CDR2 YNNKEL (reference sequence). This CDR3 is built from 12 residues. Trimming shortened V by 4 bases and J by 8 bases, and 11 bases separated the two germline ends. Study processing details: Counts of nucleated cells, estimated from reference gene primer amplification, were obtained. Libraries were prepared by immunoSEQ multiplex PCR; TCRdb keeps only in-frame clonotypes and omits some of them. V and J calls and clone size are those listed in that table; D and trimming were worked out from the DNA. The data show some 180,000 clones, more than 80% seen once. The chain employs TRBV3-1 (or the pseudogene TRBV3-2) and TRBJ1-2; D perhaps matches TRBD1 (5 bases). The sample consisted of peripheral blood. The source of this sequence is a woman aged 55-69 years with acute or convalescent COVID-19. The chain's CDR3 is CASSLFRGGYTF. As DNA, the CDR3 is TGTGCCAGCAGCCTCTTTAGGGGAGGCTACACCTTC.